This is a list of T cell receptor beta chains from one sample in a study of blood T cell repertoires in COVID-19. Libraries were prepared by immunoSEQ multiplex PCR; TCRdb keeps only in-frame clonotypes and omits some of them. The sample contains approximately 210,000 clones, 65% to 85% of which appear only once. Sequencing input: PBMCs or T cells enriched from blood (not recorded which). Source of these receptors: a woman aged 55-69 years who had recovered from COVID-19. CDR3s include the opening cysteine and the closing phenylalanine or tryptophan. Fields, in order: D gene, J gene, V gene, clone size, CDR3 DNA, CDR3 protein. The D gene is left open where the match is weak. Size values are once, few and many counts, or a class for expanded clones, and some rows have none.

d_call: TRBD1; j_call: TRBJ1-2; v_call: TRBV9; clone_size: .; cdr3_nt: TGTGCCAGCAGCTCCTCCCGGGACAGGGGGAAGTTGGGCTACACCTTC; cdr3_aa: CASSSSRDRGKLGYTF
d_call: TRBD1; j_call: TRBJ2-5; v_call: TRBV18; clone_size: .; cdr3_nt: TGTGCCAGCACCCCCCCCAGGGGGCCCCAAGAGACCCAGTACTTC; cdr3_aa: CASTPPRGPQETQYF
d_call: TRBD1; j_call: TRBJ1-3; v_call: TRBV5-1; clone_size: .; cdr3_nt: TGCGCCAGCAGCTTGTTGGGACAGCAGGAAGACACCATATATTTT; cdr3_aa: CASSLLGQQEDTIYF
d_call: .; j_call: TRBJ1-3; v_call: TRBV11-1; clone_size: .; cdr3_nt: TGTGCCAGCAGCCGGCCGGACAGTGGAAACACCATATATTTT; cdr3_aa: CASSRPDSGNTIYF
d_call: .; j_call: TRBJ2-7; v_call: TRBV18; clone_size: .; cdr3_nt: TGTGCCAGCTCACCGGAAGGGGGGGTTAAGCACGAGCAGTACTTC; cdr3_aa: CASSPEGGVKHEQYF
d_call: TRBD2; j_call: TRBJ2-3; v_call: TRBV19; clone_size: .; cdr3_nt: TGTGCCAGTACCCATAGGGGACTAGCGAACACAGATACGCAGTATTTT; cdr3_aa: CASTHRGLANTDTQYF
d_call: .; j_call: TRBJ2-6; v_call: TRBV5-4; clone_size: .; cdr3_nt: TGTGCCAGCAGATTGGACGGTAGCTCTGGGGCCAACGTCCTGACTTTC; cdr3_aa: CASRLDGSSGANVLTF
d_call: .; j_call: TRBJ1-1; v_call: TRBV10-2; clone_size: .; cdr3_nt: TGCGCCAGCAGTGAATGGACACAATACACTGAAGCTTTCTTT; cdr3_aa: CASSEWTQYTEAFF
d_call: TRBD1; j_call: TRBJ1-1; v_call: TRBV12-5; clone_size: .; cdr3_nt: TGTGCTAGTGGTTTGCCATGGACAGGGCACGTTGTTGTCTTT; cdr3_aa: CASGLPWTGHVVVF
d_call: .; j_call: TRBJ1-5; v_call: TRBV3-1/TRBV3-2; clone_size: .; cdr3_nt: TGTGCCAGCAGCCAAGGGGCCAGTTACAATCAGCCCCAGCATTTT; cdr3_aa: CASSQGASYNQPQHF
d_call: TRBD1; j_call: TRBJ1-6; v_call: TRBV5-3; clone_size: .; cdr3_nt: TGTGCCAGAAGACTCTGGGACAGGGGGCGATCACCCCTCCACTTT; cdr3_aa: CARRLWDRGRSPLHF
d_call: TRBD1; j_call: TRBJ1-4; v_call: TRBV4-3; clone_size: .; cdr3_nt: TGCGCCAGCGCGACAGGGGGCACATCAACTAATGAAAAACTGTTTTTT; cdr3_aa: CASATGGTSTNEKLFF
d_call: TRBD1; j_call: TRBJ1-3; v_call: TRBV7-2; clone_size: .; cdr3_nt: TGTGCCAGCAGCGCCCGGGACAGGGGCCTTGGAAACACCATATATTTT; cdr3_aa: CASSARDRGLGNTIYF
d_call: TRBD1; j_call: TRBJ1-1; v_call: TRBV5-6; clone_size: once; cdr3_nt: TGTGCCAGCAGCTTGGGGGGACAGGAGGAGGTGAGGGCTAACACTGAAGCTTTCTTT; cdr3_aa: CASSLGGQEEVRANTEAFF
d_call: .; j_call: TRBJ1-1; v_call: TRBV10-1; clone_size: .; cdr3_nt: TGCGCCAGCAGTGAATCGGGACAACACACTGAAGCTTTCTTT; cdr3_aa: CASSESGQHTEAFF
d_call: .; j_call: TRBJ1-5; v_call: TRBV12-3/TRBV12-4; clone_size: .; cdr3_nt: TGTGCCAGCAGTTTAAGCCCCCATCAGCCCCAGCATTTT; cdr3_aa: CASSLSPHQPQHF
d_call: .; j_call: TRBJ2-6; v_call: TRBV6-4; clone_size: .; cdr3_nt: TGTGCCAGCAGTCAGGGAACTGGGGCCAACGTCCTGACTTTC; cdr3_aa: CASSQGTGANVLTF
d_call: .; j_call: TRBJ2-7; v_call: TRBV6-5; clone_size: .; cdr3_nt: TGTGCCAGCAGTTACCGGGGGAGACAGGGAACCTACGAGCAGTACTTC; cdr3_aa: CASSYRGRQGTYEQYF
d_call: .; j_call: TRBJ2-6; v_call: TRBV29-1; clone_size: .; cdr3_nt: TGCAGCGCCCTGGGAGGTTCCGGGGCCAACGTCCTGACTTTC; cdr3_aa: CSALGGSGANVLTF
d_call: .; j_call: TRBJ1-6; v_call: TRBV6-1; clone_size: .; cdr3_nt: TGTGCCAGCAGTGAAATGGAGTTCCGGAATTCACCCCTCCACTTT; cdr3_aa: CASSEMEFRNSPLHF
d_call: TRBD1; j_call: TRBJ2-7; v_call: TRBV7-9; clone_size: .; cdr3_nt: TGTGCCAGCAGCCCCCCGGGACAGCTAAACGAGCAGTACTTC; cdr3_aa: CASSPPGQLNEQYF
d_call: .; j_call: TRBJ2-2; v_call: TRBV5-4; clone_size: once; cdr3_nt: TGTGCCAGCAGCTTTGGGGGGGCGATGATAACCGGGGAGCTGTTTTTT; cdr3_aa: CASSFGGAMITGELFF
d_call: TRBD1; j_call: TRBJ1-1; v_call: TRBV6-1; clone_size: .; cdr3_nt: TGTGCCAGCAGTGAGAGGGGGCTCTTCACTGAAGCTTTCTTT; cdr3_aa: CASSERGLFTEAFF
d_call: .; j_call: TRBJ2-5; v_call: TRBV6-5; clone_size: .; cdr3_nt: TGTGCCAGCAGCCCCCTGGGAAGGGGGGAGACCCAGTACTTC; cdr3_aa: CASSPLGRGETQYF
d_call: TRBD1; j_call: TRBJ2-5; v_call: TRBV18; clone_size: .; cdr3_nt: TGTGCCAGCTCACCACTTGGACAGGGGCATCAAGAGACCCAGTACTTC; cdr3_aa: CASSPLGQGHQETQYF
d_call: .; j_call: TRBJ2-2; v_call: TRBV5-5; clone_size: .; cdr3_nt: TGTGCCAGCAGCTTGCGGGAGTTTCCGGCCGGGGAGCTGTTTTTT; cdr3_aa: CASSLREFPAGELFF
d_call: TRBD2; j_call: TRBJ2-1; v_call: TRBV2; clone_size: .; cdr3_nt: TGTGCCAGCAGTGCGGGACTAGCGGGAGTTGAGCAGTTCTTC; cdr3_aa: CASSAGLAGVEQFF
d_call: .; j_call: TRBJ2-4; v_call: TRBV3-1/TRBV3-2; clone_size: few; cdr3_nt: TGTGCCAGCAGCCAAGGTAGTCTCCCTAGCAGCATTCAGTACTTC; cdr3_aa: CASSQGSLPSSIQYF
d_call: .; j_call: TRBJ2-2; v_call: TRBV11-3; clone_size: .; cdr3_nt: TGTGCCAGCAGCTCCGCCACTACAGGATCGCCCACCGGGGAGCTGTTTTTT; cdr3_aa: CASSSATTGSPTGELFF
d_call: TRBD1; j_call: TRBJ1-4; v_call: TRBV18; clone_size: once; cdr3_nt: TGTGCCAGCTCAGACAGGGGAGCTGCTAATGAAAAACTGTTTTTT; cdr3_aa: CASSDRGAANEKLFF
d_call: .; j_call: TRBJ2-3; v_call: TRBV7-3; clone_size: .; cdr3_nt: TGTGCCAGCAGCCGAGGCACAGATACGCAGTATTTT; cdr3_aa: CASSRGTDTQYF
d_call: TRBD2; j_call: TRBJ2-5; v_call: TRBV7-6; clone_size: .; cdr3_nt: TGTGCCAGCAGCTCCGGACTAGCGGGGGCCCGGGAGACCCAGTACTTC; cdr3_aa: CASSSGLAGARETQYF
d_call: .; j_call: TRBJ2-1; v_call: TRBV25-1; clone_size: .; cdr3_nt: TGTGCCAGCAGTGACCGCGAACGGGGTACCTACAATGAGCAGTTCTTC; cdr3_aa: CASSDRERGTYNEQFF
d_call: TRBD2; j_call: TRBJ2-3; v_call: TRBV10-3; clone_size: .; cdr3_nt: TGTGCCATCAGTGAGGGGCTAGCGGGCAAGTCTAGCACAGATACGCAGTATTTT; cdr3_aa: CAISEGLAGKSSTDTQYF
d_call: .; j_call: TRBJ1-1; v_call: TRBV6-5; clone_size: .; cdr3_nt: TGTGCCAGCAGTTACTCGTTTGGCTCTACTGAAGCTTTCTTT; cdr3_aa: CASSYSFGSTEAFF
d_call: TRBD2; j_call: TRBJ2-1; v_call: TRBV19; clone_size: .; cdr3_nt: TGTGCCAGTAGTATAGGCGGGGGGAGTGATGAGCAGTTCTTC; cdr3_aa: CASSIGGGSDEQFF
d_call: TRBD2; j_call: TRBJ2-3; v_call: TRBV18; clone_size: .; cdr3_nt: TGTGCCAGCTCAACTAGCGGCCTTGGGGATACGCAGTATTTT; cdr3_aa: CASSTSGLGDTQYF
d_call: .; j_call: TRBJ1-2; v_call: TRBV6-5; clone_size: .; cdr3_nt: TGTGCCAGCAGTTTAACTCTTTTTGAAAGGGGTCATGGCTACACCTTC; cdr3_aa: CASSLTLFERGHGYTF
d_call: .; j_call: TRBJ2-5; v_call: TRBV6-5; clone_size: .; cdr3_nt: TGTGCCAGCGGGCGTCGGGAGACCCAGTACTTC; cdr3_aa: CASGRRETQYF
d_call: TRBD1; j_call: TRBJ1-4; v_call: TRBV7-9; clone_size: .; cdr3_nt: TGTGCCAGCAGCTTAACAGGGGGGACTGAAAAACTGTTTTTT; cdr3_aa: CASSLTGGTEKLFF
d_call: TRBD1; j_call: TRBJ1-1; v_call: TRBV7-8; clone_size: .; cdr3_nt: TGTGCCAGCAGCTTAGTGGGACAGGGACCTCCTAAGAGGGGAGCTTTCTTT; cdr3_aa: CASSLVGQGPPKRGAFF
d_call: TRBD1; j_call: TRBJ1-5; v_call: TRBV7-8; clone_size: .; cdr3_nt: TGTGCCAGCAGCTCGGGGACAGGGGGCAATCAGCCCCAGCATTTT; cdr3_aa: CASSSGTGGNQPQHF